This T cell receptor beta chain emerged from a study of T cells after yellow fever vaccination. Study-wide context: Low-cell-number fractions were prepared with SMART-Seq v4 Ultra Low Input.

In making TCR cDNA, 5'RACE template switching added a universal primer site and UMIs to it. Via MiXCR, TCRdb re-called the 5' RACE reads, giving one row per CDR3 protein. The sample includes some 100,000 distinct CDR3 sequences, almost 9% seen only once; the top ten take approximately 16%. The CDR3 loop spans 18 amino acids. V was cut by 3 bases and J by 0 bases, with 20 bases left in between. CDR1 is SGHAT and CDR2 is FQNNGV in the germline V gene. This clonotype was seen more than once but under ten times. General study points: Booster samples showed a return of most primary-vaccination clones (roughly 96% CD4, approximately 90% CD8).

This specimen was CD8+ T cells not binding an NS4B(214-222) dextramer, sorted from PBMCs, taken around 15 days after the first yellow fever vaccination. This sequence originates from a man aged 18 to 29 who received the YFV17D yellow fever vaccine. The V and J genes are TRBV11-2 and TRBJ1-1; no definite D call. The CDR3 here is CASSFWQDRGFVNTEAFF. CDR3 nucleotide sequence: TGTGCCAGCAGCTTCTGGCAGGACCGGGGTTTTGTGAACACTGAAGCTTTCTTT.